This passage covers 26 T cell receptor beta chains from one sample sequenced in a study of radiation and T cells in renal cell carcinoma. The protocol was immunoSEQ multiplex PCR, while the TCRdb copy is restricted to in-frame clones and leaves out a portion. Among 95,000 or so clones listed, 65% to 90% were seen once. The sample's time point: baseline pretreatment blood. Treatment denoted: 15 Gy SBRT to primary tumor, nephrectomy 4 weeks later. Sequences were derived from blood, sampled from a patient whose treatment included radiotherapy and nephrectomy. The receptors here all came from a man aged 50-59 years with renal cell carcinoma.

This rearrangement joins TRBV5-1 to TRBJ2-5; 10 bases line up with TRBD1. V dropped 4 bases and J dropped 5; count of bases not matched to a gene: 11. Germline assignment: CDR1 SGHRS and CDR2 YFSETQ. The CDR3 covers 16 residues. The CDR3 coding sequence is TGCGCCAGCAGCAACCTACCGACAGGGGGCGGGGAGACCCAGTACTTC. This encodes CASSNLPTGGGETQYF. The full variable domain, completed using reference TRBV5-1 and TRBJ2-5, is KAGVTQTPRYLIKTRGQQVTLSCSPISGHRSVSWYQQTPGQGLQFLFEYFSETQRNKGNFPGRFSGRQFSNSRSEMNVSTLELGDSALYLCASSNLPTGGGETQYFGPGTRLLVL.

V usage is TRBV12-5 and J usage is TRBJ2-7; 8 bases match TRBD1. In germline, CDR1 is LGHNT, CDR2 FRNRAP. The CDR3 runs to 13 residues. V shed 4 bases, J shed 2 bases, and the junction held 1 base outside the gene matches. The CDR3 spells CASGWGQAYEQYF. In nucleotides, the CDR3 is TGTGCTAGTGGTTGGGGACAGGCCTACGAGCAGTACTTC.

The V and J genes are TRBV7-3 and TRBJ2-2; 7 bases agree with TRBD2. CDR1 is SGHTA, CDR2 FQGTGA, per germline. With 0 bases clipped from V and 4 bases from J, the junction kept 2 bases outside the gene matches. CDR3 length: 15 residues. CDR3 loop: CASSLTPSGTGELFF. CDR3 bases: TGTGCCAGCAGCTTAACGCCTAGCGGCACCGGGGAGCTGTTTTTT. The complete variable domain, with remaining parts taken from reference TRBV7-3 and TRBJ2-2, reads GAGVSQTPSNKVTEKGKYVELRCDPISGHTALYWYRQSLGQGPEFLIYFQGTGAADDSGLPNDRFFAVRPEGSVSTLKIQRTERGDSAVYLCASSLTPSGTGELFFGEGSRLTVL.

The chain recombines TRBV6-5 with TRBJ2-1; D uncertain. Germline V lookup: CDR1 MNHEY, CDR2 SVGAGI. V was cut by 8 bases and J by 0 bases, with 2 bases left in between. The CDR3 has 11 residues. The CDR3 DNA is TGTGCCAGCGCCTCCTACAATGAGCAGTTCTTC. Translating gives CASASYNEQFF.

The gene calls are TRBV4-2 and TRBJ2-7; D may be TRBD1 (6 bases). CDR1 is LGHNA and CDR2 is YNFKEQ in the germline V gene. The CDR3 totals 13 residues. Trimming removed 2 bases at V and 4 bases at J, with 9 bases between. As DNA, the CDR3 is TGTGCCAGCAGCCAATTTCAGGGGTACGAGCAGTACTTC. Its translation is CASSQFQGYEQYF.

This chain joins TRBV6-6 and TRBJ1-4; TRBD1 might be the D (5 bases). The CDR3 contains 14 residues. V gave up 5 bases and J gave up 5 bases, with 12 bases separating them. Germline CDR1 reads MNHNY; CDR2 reads SVGAGI (reference sequence). This CDR3 is CASSEGPRNEKLFF. DNA of the CDR3: TGTGCCAGCAGTGAGGGACCGAGAAATGAAAAACTGTTTTTT.

This chain uses TRBV7-2 with TRBJ1-4; D ambiguous. Germline V gives CDR1 SGHTA, CDR2 FQGNSA. The CDR3 is 14 residues long. Trimming stripped 7 bases from V and 5 bases from J, with 14 bases between. The CDR3 bases are TGTGCCAGCACCCAATTCCGGGGAAATGAAAAACTGTTTTTT. The encoded protein is CASTQFRGNEKLFF.

V and J are TRBV5-1 and TRBJ2-5, with D maybe TRBD2 (7 bases). This CDR3 spans 15 amino acids. Germline V gene sequence: CDR1 SGHRS, CDR2 YFSETQ. Trimming pared 4 bases from V and 5 bases from J, leaving 18 bases between. The chain's CDR3 is CASSRGGAIYETQYF. CDR3 bases: TGCGCCAGCAGCCGAGGGGGGGCTATCTACGAGACCCAGTACTTC.

The gene calls are TRBV12-5 and TRBJ2-3; possible D gene TRBD2, 5 bases. Per germline, CDR1 LGHNT and CDR2 FRNRAP. This CDR3 comprises 15 residues. With 5 bases removed from V and 4 bases from J, the gap between germline ends came to 16 bases. CDR3 DNA: TGTGCTAGTGGTCTTAGAGGGTCTGCTTCAGATACGCAGTATTTT. This codes for CASGLRGSASDTQYF.

The chain recombines TRBV5-1 with TRBJ2-5; D is undetermined. The V gene's germline CDR1 is SGHRS and CDR2 YFSETQ. This CDR3 is 13 amino acids long. V lost 1 base to trimming and J lost 5 bases, with 9 bases between them. CDR3 nucleotide sequence: TGCGCCAGCAGCTTGACCCCTGGGGAGACCCAGTACTTC. Protein product: CASSLTPGETQYF.

The chain uses TRBV6-5 and TRBJ2-7; D ambiguous. The CDR3 contains 14 residues. The germline gives CDR1 MNHEY, CDR2 SVGAGI. V was cut by 0 bases and J by 6 bases, with 12 bases left in between. This CDR3 reads CASSYSPLGSEQYF. CDR3 DNA sequence: TGTGCCAGCAGTTACTCCCCACTTGGCTCCGAGCAGTACTTC.

The CDR3: CASSVEGRGETQYF. CDR3 nucleotide sequence: TGTGCCAGCAGCGTAGAGGGTAGAGGTGAGACCCAGTACTTC. This rearrangement joins TRBV9 to TRBJ2-5; D remains unclear. There are 14 residues in the CDR3. With 0 bases removed from V and 5 bases from J, the gap between germline ends came to 11 bases. Germline loops: CDR1 SGDLS, CDR2 YYNGEE. Full variable domain (remainder filled in from reference TRBV9 and TRBJ2-5): DSGVTQTPKHLITATGQRVTLRCSPRSGDLSVYWYQQSLDQGLQFLIQYYNGEERAKGNILERFSAQQFPDLHSELNLSSLELGDSALYFCASSVEGRGETQYFGPGTRLLVL.

The chain recombines TRBV27 with TRBJ1-2; 9 positions match TRBD1. Germline assignment: CDR1 MNHEY and CDR2 SMNVEV (reference sequence). The CDR3 runs 14 residues. The V segment lost 5 bases and the J segment 3 bases; nucleotides outside the gene matches: 4. The DNA of the CDR3 is TGTGCCAGCAGTAGAACAGGGGGCGACTATGGCTACACCTTC. This encodes CASSRTGGDYGYTF.

The gene calls are TRBV30 and TRBJ2-1, with D maybe TRBD2 (5 bases). V was shortened by 1 base and J by 4 bases, with 20 bases between the two germline ends. The germline V gene encodes CDR1 GTSNPN and CDR2 SVGIG (reference sequence). CDR3 size: 17 residues. The CDR3 nucleotides are TGTGCCTGGAGTGGAGAGCGGACGAAAAACCCATACAATGAGCAGTTCTTC. Protein product: CAWSGERTKNPYNEQFF.

V gene TRBV19 combines with J gene TRBJ1-5; D gene ambiguous. Trimming took 1 base from V and 0 from J, leaving 7 bases between them. CDR3 length: 15 residues. The germline gives CDR1 LNHDA, CDR2 SQIVND (reference sequence). The CDR3 sequence: CASSIVIYSNQPQHF. In DNA, the CDR3 is TGTGCCAGTAGTATAGTCATCTATAGCAATCAGCCCCAGCATTTT.

This chain uses TRBV5-8 with TRBJ1-5; 8 bases match TRBD1. CDR1 is SGHTS, CDR2 YDEGEE, per germline. V lost 2 bases and J lost 3; bases outside the gene matches: 16. This CDR3 spans 19 amino acids. Here the CDR3 reads CASSLIGRGLVGANQPQHF. The CDR3 DNA reads as TGTGCCAGCAGCTTAATCGGCAGGGGGCTAGTAGGGGCCAATCAGCCCCAGCATTTT.

The V gene is TRBV7-2, the J gene TRBJ1-5; TRBD1 might be the D (5 bases). The length of the CDR3 is 15 residues. The germline V and J ends were trimmed by 8 bases and 0 bases, with 14 bases remaining between them. Germline V CDR1 and CDR2: SGHTA, FQGNSA. The CDR3 nucleotides are TGTGCCAGCTCAAAAATGACAGATAGCAATCAGCCCCAGCATTTT. Residues: CASSKMTDSNQPQHF.

This clone was seen more than once but under ten times. This chain joins TRBV11-3 and TRBJ2-2; D call uncertain. The CDR3 loop spans 13 amino acids. V gave up 0 bases and J gave up 5 bases, with 4 bases separating them. Germline CDR1 and CDR2: SGHNT and YENEEA. CDR3 loop: CASSLDGTGELFF. The CDR3 DNA sequence: TGTGCCAGCAGCTTAGACGGAACCGGGGAGCTGTTTTTT. The complete variable domain, with remaining parts taken from reference TRBV11-3 and TRBJ2-2, reads EAGVVQSPRYKIIEKKQPVAFWCNPISGHNTLYWYLQNLGQGPELLIRYENEEAVDDSQLPKDRFSAERLKGVDSTLKIQPAELGDSAVYLCASSLDGTGELFFGEGSRLTVL.

The V gene is TRBV5-1, the J gene TRBJ2-3, with D unresolved. The V end lost 4 bases, the J end lost 1 base, and 16 bases lay between the germline ends. From germline, CDR1 is SGHRS and CDR2 YFSETQ. This CDR3 has 16 amino acids. The CDR3 is CASSISTSSGTDTQYF. DNA for the CDR3: TGCGCCAGCAGCATCTCCACGTCCTCCGGCACAGATACGCAGTATTTT.

The genes are TRBV5-4 and TRBJ2-1, with D uncertain. This CDR3 is 15 amino acids long. Per germline, CDR1 SGHNT and CDR2 YYREEE (reference sequence). Trimming took 3 bases from V and 0 from J, leaving 10 bases between them. As DNA, the CDR3 is TGTGCCAGCAGCTGGGATCTTAGCTCCTACAATGAGCAGTTCTTC. The encoded protein is CASSWDLSSYNEQFF.

V gene TRBV7-9 combines with J gene TRBJ2-3, with 7 bases that match TRBD1. The length of the CDR3 is 13 residues. Germline CDR1 SEHNR, CDR2 FQNEAQ (reference sequence). J gave up 14 bases and V 5 bases, and 13 bases lay outside the gene matches. Written as DNA, the CDR3 is TGTGCCAGCAGCCGACAGGGACAGACCGTCCTGTATTTT. This codes for CASSRQGQTVLYF.

In this sample, this clone turned up once. The V call is TRBV6-1, the J call TRBJ2-3; TRBD2 aligns across 10 bases. The germline CDR1 and CDR2 sequences are MNHNS and SASEGT. V shed 4 bases and J 1 base; nucleotides not matched to a gene: 2. The CDR3 runs to 15 residues. The CDR3 region has the DNA TGTGCCAGCAGTGCCCTAGCGGGGGGCACAGATACGCAGTATTTT. It specifies CASSALAGGTDTQYF.

The rearrangement links TRBV19 to TRBJ1-4; D gene uncertain. V lost 3 bases to trimming and J lost 7 bases, with 9 bases between them. Germline-derived CDR1 and CDR2 are LNHDA and SQIVND (reference sequence). This CDR3 is 13 amino acids long. CDR3 nucleotide sequence: TGTGCCAGTAGTATCGATCGACCTGAAAAACTGTTTTTT. Amino acid sequence: CASSIDRPEKLFF.

This clone was counted a few times. V usage is TRBV11-3 and J usage is TRBJ2-1; D gene ambiguous. The CDR3 totals 11 residues. CDR1 and CDR2 from the germline V gene are SGHNT and YENEEA. With 4 bases removed from V and 7 bases from J, the gap between germline ends came to 5 bases. This CDR3 is CASSSANEQFF. The CDR3 DNA follows: TGTGCCAGCAGCTCCGCAAATGAGCAGTTCTTC.

This sequence joins TRBV6-4 and TRBJ1-1; weak D call: TRBD1 (5 bases). Deletions cut 0 bases from V and 11 bases from J, with 16 bases between. The CDR3 runs to 14 residues. Germline V CDR1 and CDR2: MRHNA, SNTAGT. The CDR3: CASSDSTLWGPAFF. For the CDR3, the DNA is TGTGCCAGCAGTGACTCGACCCTTTGGGGACCCGCTTTCTTT.

V gene TRBV19 combines with J gene TRBJ2-2; D is uncertain. V was trimmed by 8 bases and J by 5 bases, leaving 18 bases between them. The CDR3 is 15 amino acids. Germline assignment: CDR1 LNHDA and CDR2 SQIVND (reference sequence). CDR3: CASRGHLKRTGELFF. CDR3 sequence (DNA): TGTGCCAGTCGTGGCCACCTCAAGAGAACCGGGGAGCTGTTTTTT.